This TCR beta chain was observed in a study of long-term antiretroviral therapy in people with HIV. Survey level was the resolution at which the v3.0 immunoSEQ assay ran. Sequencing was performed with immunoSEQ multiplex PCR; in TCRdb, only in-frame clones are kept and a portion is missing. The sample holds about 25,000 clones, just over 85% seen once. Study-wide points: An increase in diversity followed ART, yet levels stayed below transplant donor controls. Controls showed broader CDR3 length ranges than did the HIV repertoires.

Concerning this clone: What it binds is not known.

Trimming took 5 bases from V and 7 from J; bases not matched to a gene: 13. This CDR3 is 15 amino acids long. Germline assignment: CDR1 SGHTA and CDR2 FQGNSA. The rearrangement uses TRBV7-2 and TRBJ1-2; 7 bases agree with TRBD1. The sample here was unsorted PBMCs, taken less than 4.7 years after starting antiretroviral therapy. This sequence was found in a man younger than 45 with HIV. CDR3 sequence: CASSPTVAGGPGYTF. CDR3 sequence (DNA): TGTGCCAGCAGCCCTACGGTGGCAGGGGGTCCTGGCTACACCTTC. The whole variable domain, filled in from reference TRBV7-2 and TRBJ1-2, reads GAGVSQSPSNKVTEKGKDVELRCDPISGHTALYWYRQSLGQGLEFLIYFQGNSAPDKSGLPSDRFSAERTGGSVSTLTIQRTQQEDSAVYLCASSPTVAGGPGYTFGSGTRLTVV.